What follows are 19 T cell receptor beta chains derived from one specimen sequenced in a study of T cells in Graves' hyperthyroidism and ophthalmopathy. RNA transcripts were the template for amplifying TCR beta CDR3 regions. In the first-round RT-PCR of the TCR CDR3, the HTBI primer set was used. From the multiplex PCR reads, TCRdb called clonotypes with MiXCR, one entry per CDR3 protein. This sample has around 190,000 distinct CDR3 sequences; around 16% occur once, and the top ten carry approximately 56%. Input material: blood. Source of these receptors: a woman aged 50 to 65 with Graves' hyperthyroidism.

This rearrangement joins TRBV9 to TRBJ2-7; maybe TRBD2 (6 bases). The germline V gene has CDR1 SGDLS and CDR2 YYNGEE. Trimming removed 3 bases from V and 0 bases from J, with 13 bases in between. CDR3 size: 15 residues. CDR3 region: CASSARDGSSYEQYF. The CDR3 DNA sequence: TGTGCCAGCAGCGCGAGGGACGGGAGCTCCTACGAGCAGTACTTC.

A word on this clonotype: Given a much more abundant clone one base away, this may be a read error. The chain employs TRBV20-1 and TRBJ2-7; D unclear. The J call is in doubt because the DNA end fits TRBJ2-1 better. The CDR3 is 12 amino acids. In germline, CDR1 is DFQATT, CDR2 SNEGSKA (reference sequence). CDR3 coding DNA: TGCAGTGCAGACGCTCCACCCTACGAGCAGTTCTTC. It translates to CSADAPPYEQFF.

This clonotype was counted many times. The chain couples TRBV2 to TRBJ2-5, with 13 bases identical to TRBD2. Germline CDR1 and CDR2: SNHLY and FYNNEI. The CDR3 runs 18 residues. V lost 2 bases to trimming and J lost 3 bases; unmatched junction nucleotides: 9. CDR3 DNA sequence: TGTGCCAGCAGTGAATCAGGGTTTGGACTAGCGGGGGAAGAGACCCAGTACTTC. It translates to CASSESGFGLAGEETQYF. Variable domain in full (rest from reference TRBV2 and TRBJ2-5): EPEVTQTPSHQVTQMGQEVILRCVPISNHLYFYWYRQILGQKVEFLVSFYNNEISEKSEIFDDQFSVERPDGSNFTLKIRSTKLEDSAMYFCASSESGFGLAGEETQYFGPGTRLLVL.

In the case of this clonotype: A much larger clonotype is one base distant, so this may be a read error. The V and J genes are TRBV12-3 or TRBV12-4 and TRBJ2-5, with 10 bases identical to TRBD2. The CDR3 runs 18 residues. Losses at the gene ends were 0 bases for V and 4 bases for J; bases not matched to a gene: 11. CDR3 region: CASSLALESSGRPETQYF. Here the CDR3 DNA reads TGTGCCAGCAGTTTAGCGCTTGAGAGTAGCGGGAGGCCAGAGACCCAGTACTTC.

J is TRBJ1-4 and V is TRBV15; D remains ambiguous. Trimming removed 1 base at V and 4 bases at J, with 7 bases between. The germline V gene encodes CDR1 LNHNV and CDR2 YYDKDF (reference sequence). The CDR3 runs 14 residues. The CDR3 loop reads CATSRGLSNEKLFF. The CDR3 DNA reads TGTGCCACCAGCAGAGGGCTGAGTAATGAAAAACTGTTTTTT.

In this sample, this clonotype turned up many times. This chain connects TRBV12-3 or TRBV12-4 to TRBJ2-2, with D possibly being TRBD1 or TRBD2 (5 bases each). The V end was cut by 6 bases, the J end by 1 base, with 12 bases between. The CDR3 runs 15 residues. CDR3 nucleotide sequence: TGTGCCAGCAGCTCCGATGGGGGGAACACCGGGGAGCTGTTTTTT. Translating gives CASSSDGGNTGELFF.

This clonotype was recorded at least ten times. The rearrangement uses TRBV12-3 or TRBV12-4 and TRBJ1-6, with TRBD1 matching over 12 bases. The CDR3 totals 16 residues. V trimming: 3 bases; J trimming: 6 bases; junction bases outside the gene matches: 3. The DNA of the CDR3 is TGTGCCAGCAGTTTGGGACAGGGGGCTGTTAATTCACCCCTCCACTTT. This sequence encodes CASSLGQGAVNSPLHF.

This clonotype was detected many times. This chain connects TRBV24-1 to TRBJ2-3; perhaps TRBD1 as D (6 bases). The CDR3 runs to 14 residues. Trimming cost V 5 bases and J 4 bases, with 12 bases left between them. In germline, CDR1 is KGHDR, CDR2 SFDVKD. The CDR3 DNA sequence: TGTGCCACCAGTGGGACAGCTACCTCAGATACGCAGTATTTT. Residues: CATSGTATSDTQYF.

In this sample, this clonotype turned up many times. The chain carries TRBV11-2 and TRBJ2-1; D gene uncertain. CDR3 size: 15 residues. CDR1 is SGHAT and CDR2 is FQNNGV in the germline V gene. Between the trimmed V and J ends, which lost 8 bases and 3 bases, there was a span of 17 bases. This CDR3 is CASLKHESYYNEQFF. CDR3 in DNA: TGTGCCAGCCTAAAACATGAAAGCTACTACAATGAGCAGTTCTTC.

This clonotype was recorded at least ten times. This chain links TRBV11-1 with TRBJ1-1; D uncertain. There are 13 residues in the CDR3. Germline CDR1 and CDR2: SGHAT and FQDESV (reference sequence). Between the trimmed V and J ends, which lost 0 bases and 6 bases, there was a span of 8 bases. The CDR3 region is CASSLARDAEAFF. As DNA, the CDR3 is TGTGCCAGCAGCTTAGCTAGGGATGCTGAAGCTTTCTTT.

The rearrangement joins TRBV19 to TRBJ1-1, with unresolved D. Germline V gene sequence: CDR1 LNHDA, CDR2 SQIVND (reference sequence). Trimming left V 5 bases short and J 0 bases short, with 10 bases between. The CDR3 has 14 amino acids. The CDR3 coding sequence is TGTGCCAGTAGTGTCCAGGCGATGAACACTGAAGCTTTCTTT. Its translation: CASSVQAMNTEAFF. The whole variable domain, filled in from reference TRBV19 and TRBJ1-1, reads DGGITQSPKYLFRKEGQNVTLSCEQNLNHDAMYWYRQDPGQGLRLIYYSQIVNDFQKGDIAEGYSVSREKKESFPLTVTSAQKNPTAFYLCASSVQAMNTEAFFGQGTRLTVV.

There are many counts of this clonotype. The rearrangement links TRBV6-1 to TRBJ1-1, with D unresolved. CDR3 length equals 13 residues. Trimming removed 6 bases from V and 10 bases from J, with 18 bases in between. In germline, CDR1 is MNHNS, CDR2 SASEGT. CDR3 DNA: TGTGCCAGCAGATCGGCCACTCCCTTTGGAGCTTTCTTT. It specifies CASRSATPFGAFF.

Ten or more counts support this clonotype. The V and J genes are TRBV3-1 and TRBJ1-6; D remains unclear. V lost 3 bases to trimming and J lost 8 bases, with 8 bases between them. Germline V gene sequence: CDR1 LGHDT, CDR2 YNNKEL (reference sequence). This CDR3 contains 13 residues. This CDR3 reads CASSQIDHSPLHF. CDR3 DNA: TGTGCCAGCAGCCAGATAGACCATTCACCCCTCCACTTT. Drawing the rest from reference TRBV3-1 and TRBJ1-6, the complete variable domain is DTAVSQTPKYLVTQMGNDKSIKCEQNLGHDTMYWYKQDSKKFLKIMFSYNNKELIINETVPNRFSPKSPDKAHLNLHINSLELGDSAVYFCASSQIDHSPLHFGNGTRLTVT.

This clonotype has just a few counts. The DNA for the CDR3 is TGTGCCAGCAGCCCCAAACTCATCTCAGGGAGCGAGCAGTACTTC. Translated, it gives CASSPKLISGSEQYF. The gene calls are TRBV9 and TRBJ2-7; D is possibly TRBD1 or TRBD2 (5 bases each). The CDR3 extends over 15 amino acids. Germline lookup yields CDR1 SGDLS and CDR2 YYNGEE. Between the trimmed V and J ends, which lost 4 bases and 6 bases, there was a span of 20 bases.

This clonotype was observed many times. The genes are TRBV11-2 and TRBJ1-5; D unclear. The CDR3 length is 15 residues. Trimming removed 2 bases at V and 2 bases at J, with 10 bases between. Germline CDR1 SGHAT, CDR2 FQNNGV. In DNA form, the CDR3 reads TGTGCCAGCAGCTTAAAGAGTTCAGGCAATCAGCCCCAGCATTTT. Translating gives CASSLKSSGNQPQHF.

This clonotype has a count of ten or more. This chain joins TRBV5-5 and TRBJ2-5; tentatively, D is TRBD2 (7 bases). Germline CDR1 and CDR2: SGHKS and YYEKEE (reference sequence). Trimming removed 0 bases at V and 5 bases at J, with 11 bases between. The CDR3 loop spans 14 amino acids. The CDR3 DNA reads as TGTGCCAGCAGCTTGGGCGGGGGCGTCGAGACCCAGTACTTC. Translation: CASSLGGGVETQYF.

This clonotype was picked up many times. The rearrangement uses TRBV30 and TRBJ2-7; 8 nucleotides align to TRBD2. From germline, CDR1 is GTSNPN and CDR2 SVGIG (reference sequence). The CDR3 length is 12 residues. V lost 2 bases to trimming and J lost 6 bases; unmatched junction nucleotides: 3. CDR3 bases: TGTGCCTGGAGTAGCGGGAGAGGCGAGCAGTACTTC. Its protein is CAWSSGRGEQYF.

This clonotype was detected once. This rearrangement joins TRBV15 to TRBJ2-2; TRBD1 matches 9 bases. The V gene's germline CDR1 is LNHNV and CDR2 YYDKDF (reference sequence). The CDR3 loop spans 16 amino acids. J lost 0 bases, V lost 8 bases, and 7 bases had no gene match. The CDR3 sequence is CATVDYRGPNTGELFF. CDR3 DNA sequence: TGTGCCACCGTAGATTACAGGGGGCCGAACACCGGGGAGCTGTTTTTT.

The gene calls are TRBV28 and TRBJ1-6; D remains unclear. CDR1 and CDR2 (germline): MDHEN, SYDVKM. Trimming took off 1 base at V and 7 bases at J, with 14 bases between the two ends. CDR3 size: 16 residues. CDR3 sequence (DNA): TGTGCCAGCAGTTTATTTTGGGGAAGAACGAATTCACCCCTCCACTTT. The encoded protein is CASSLFWGRTNSPLHF.